Listed below are T cell receptor beta chains from one sample, sequenced in a study of blood T cell repertoires in COVID-19. Sequenced by immunoSEQ multiplex PCR; TCRdb stores in-frame clones only, minus some. Here the sample spans 190,000 or so clones, around 88% being singletons. Sequences were obtained from peripheral blood. The receptors originated from a man over 45 with active or convalescent COVID-19. The CDR3 runs from the conserved cysteine through the conserved F or W. Each record gives: V gene, clone size, D gene, J gene, CDR3 DNA, CDR3 protein. A D gene is named only where the DNA matches it firmly. The listing skips clone size in some rows; elsewhere it reads once, few, many or a size class.

TRBV9	NA	NA	TRBJ2-3	TGTGCCAGCAGCTCCTCATCATCCCCTCTAACGCAGTATTTT	CASSSSSSPLTQYF
TRBV6-5	once	NA	TRBJ1-5	TGTGCCAGCAGTTATGCGGGGCCAGGGAGGCCCCAGCATTTT	CASSYAGPGRPQHF
TRBV7-2	NA	NA	TRBJ2-3	TGTGCCAGCAGCTTAGAAGTTTCAGAGGTTACGCAGTATTTT	CASSLEVSEVTQYF
TRBV10-2	NA	TRBD1	TRBJ1-2	TGCGCCAGCAGTGGCTTCAGGACAGGGATTGATGGCTACACCTTC	CASSGFRTGIDGYTF
TRBV30	NA	NA	TRBJ1-2	TGTGCCTGGAGTGACAGGTTCTATGGCTACACCTTC	CAWSDRFYGYTF
TRBV6-1	NA	NA	TRBJ1-6	TGTGCCAGCAGCGAAAGAACGGGGGTGACGGCAAATTCACCCCTCCACTTT	CASSERTGVTANSPLHF
TRBV12-3/TRBV12-4	NA	NA	TRBJ2-7	TGTGCCAGCAGTTTAGGGGAGCGCGAGCAGTACTTC	CASSLGEREQYF
TRBV2	NA	TRBD1	TRBJ1-4	TGTGCCACCTACGGACGGGACAGACAAGCAACTAATGAAAAACTGTTTTTT	CATYGRDRQATNEKLFF
TRBV2	NA	NA	TRBJ1-2	TGTGCCAGCAAGGTCGACCTTAAGAGGGACTACACCTTC	CASKVDLKRDYTF
TRBV5-5	NA	NA	TRBJ2-3	TGTGCCAGCAGCTGGACTACAACTAGCACAGATACGCAGTATTTT	CASSWTTTSTDTQYF
TRBV6-1	NA	TRBD1	TRBJ2-3	TGTGCCAGCAGTGAGGGACAGGGAACAGATACGCAGTATTTT	CASSEGQGTDTQYF
TRBV3-1/TRBV3-2	NA	TRBD2	TRBJ2-7	TGTGCCAGCAGCCCCCGGGGCGGGAGGAACTACGAGCAGTACTTC	CASSPRGGRNYEQYF
TRBV9	NA	TRBD2	TRBJ2-7	TGTGCCAGCAGCGTCCTAGCGGGGGGGCCGTACGAGCAGTACTTC	CASSVLAGGPYEQYF
TRBV5-6	NA	NA	TRBJ2-3	TGTGCCAGCAGTCCCCCTCAGGGGAATACGCAGTATTTT	CASSPPQGNTQYF
TRBV9	NA	NA	TRBJ1-6	TGTGCCAGCAGCGCCGGGAGGGACAATTCACCCCTCCACTTT	CASSAGRDNSPLHF
TRBV19	NA	TRBD2	TRBJ2-3	TGTGCCAGTAGTATAACCCACGGGAGGGCAGATACGCAGTATTTT	CASSITHGRADTQYF
TRBV5-1	NA	NA	TRBJ2-7	TGCGCCAGCAGCTTGGGGCAGGGCCGTGGCGAGCAGTACTTC	CASSLGQGRGEQYF
TRBV6-1	NA	TRBD2	TRBJ2-3	TGTGCCAGCAGTGAAGTGACAGCGGGGGGGCCTAGAGATACGCAGTATTTT	CASSEVTAGGPRDTQYF
TRBV5-4	NA	TRBD2	TRBJ2-3	TGTGCCAGCAGCCTGAAGACTAGCGGGGGCATCACAGATACGCAGTATTTT	CASSLKTSGGITDTQYF
TRBV6-6	once	TRBD1	TRBJ1-4	TGTGCCAGCAGTCGAGACTGGACAGGGACGAATGAAAAACTGTTTTTT	CASSRDWTGTNEKLFF
TRBV4-2	NA	TRBD2	TRBJ2-3	TGTGCCAGCAGCCAAGATCGGCTAGCGGGAGATCCAGATACGCAGTATTTT	CASSQDRLAGDPDTQYF
TRBV19	NA	NA	TRBJ1-4	TGTGCCAGTAACAATGGGAGGGACGGTGAAAAACTGTTTTTT	CASNNGRDGEKLFF
TRBV9	few	TRBD2	TRBJ2-1	TGTGCCAGCAGCCGAAGGGTCGGGAGGAACAATGAGCAGTTCTTC	CASSRRVGRNNEQFF
TRBV7-9	NA	NA	TRBJ1-2	TGTGCCAGCAGCTTAGCTCGGGGCTACACCTTC	CASSLARGYTF
TRBV10-2	NA	NA	TRBJ1-3	TGCGCCAGCAGTGATGAGGAGACCTTCTCTGGAAACACCATATATTTT	CASSDEETFSGNTIYF
TRBV5-1	NA	TRBD1	TRBJ1-2	TGCGCCAGCAGCTTAACAGGGGGGGTCTATGGCTACACCTTC	CASSLTGGVYGYTF
TRBV9	NA	NA	TRBJ1-2	TGTGCCAGCAGCGCCCCGAGGGGAGGTTTTGGCTACACCTTC	CASSAPRGGFGYTF
TRBV5-1	NA	NA	TRBJ1-6	TGCGCCAGCAGCTTGGGCGAGTGGTCACCCCTCCACTTT	CASSLGEWSPLHF
TRBV10-1	few	NA	TRBJ2-7	TGCGCCAGCAGTGAGTCCCCGGGGTCCTACGAGCAGTACTTC	CASSESPGSYEQYF
TRBV27	NA	TRBD1	TRBJ2-4	TGTGCCAGCAGTCTCACAGGGGCTTCGGACATTCAGTACTTC	CASSLTGASDIQYF
TRBV30	NA	NA	TRBJ1-5	TGTGCCTGGAGTGTCAGCGCGAGCAATCAGCCCCAGCATTTT	CAWSVSASNQPQHF
TRBV7-7	NA	TRBD2	TRBJ2-2	TGTGCTAGCAGCTTAGGGAGCGGGGGCACCGGGGAGCTGTTTTTT	CASSLGSGGTGELFF
TRBV5-8	NA	TRBD1	TRBJ2-3	TGTGCCAGCAGCTTGGGACAGGGGATACGAGATACGCAGTATTTT	CASSLGQGIRDTQYF
TRBV28	NA	NA	TRBJ2-7	TGTGCCAGCAGTCAGGATAACCCCATACTTGTCTACGAGCAGTACTTC	CASSQDNPILVYEQYF
TRBV25-1	NA	NA	TRBJ2-1	TGTGCCAGCAGTGGTTTGGGGCAAGGCAATGAGCAGTTCTTC	CASSGLGQGNEQFF
TRBV4-2	NA	NA	TRBJ1-1	TGTGCCAGCAGCCAAGCTGCGACAGGTAGGAACACTGAAGCTTTCTTT	CASSQAATGRNTEAFF
TRBV5-5	NA	NA	TRBJ1-2	TGTGCCAGCAGCCCGGGATGGGGAGACTATGGCTACACCTTC	CASSPGWGDYGYTF
TRBV7-6	NA	NA	TRBJ1-5	TGTGCCAGCAGCTTGGAGGGGTCTAGCAATCAGCCCCAGCATTTT	CASSLEGSSNQPQHF
TRBV27	NA	NA	TRBJ1-4	TGTGCCAGCAGTTCCCTCTCACGGTTCGATGAAAAACTGTTTTTT	CASSSLSRFDEKLFF
TRBV5-1	NA	TRBD2	TRBJ2-7	TGCGCCAGCAGCTTGGGGCTTAGCGGGCGGAGCTCCTACGAGCAGTACTTC	CASSLGLSGRSSYEQYF
TRBV9	NA	NA	TRBJ2-3	TGTGCCAGCAGCGTCGGAGGCAGAGATACGCAGTATTTT	CASSVGGRDTQYF
TRBV27	NA	NA	TRBJ2-7	TGTGCCAGCAGTCCCGCCCCGAGGGGAGGGGGTACCGAGCAGTACTTC	CASSPAPRGGGTEQYF
TRBV6-5	NA	TRBD2	TRBJ2-5	TGTGCCAGCAGTTGGAGCGGGAGCTTGGGGGAGACCCAGTACTTC	CASSWSGSLGETQYF
TRBV28	NA	NA	TRBJ1-6	TGTGCCAGCAGTTTTTTTAGGACAGTGGATTCACCCCTCCACTTT	CASSFFRTVDSPLHF
TRBV7-9	NA	NA	TRBJ1-6	TGTGCCAGCAGCTCACAGAGCTCCTATAATTCACCCCTCCACTTT	CASSSQSSYNSPLHF
TRBV30	once	NA	TRBJ1-2	TGTGCCTGGAGTGACGTGGGAGACTATGGCTACACCTTC	CAWSDVGDYGYTF
TRBV5-1	NA	TRBD1	TRBJ1-1	TGCGCCAGCGGGACAGTAAACACTGAAGCTTTCTTT	CASGTVNTEAFF
TRBV13	few	TRBD1	TRBJ1-6	TGTGCCAGCAGCCTCCAGGACAGGGCAAATTCACCCCTCCACTTT	CASSLQDRANSPLHF
TRBV28	NA	TRBD1	TRBJ2-6	TGTGCCAGCAGAGGACAGGGGCTAGGGGCCAACGTCCTGACTTTC	CASRGQGLGANVLTF
TRBV30	NA	TRBD1	TRBJ2-2	TGTGCCTGGAGTGTAAAGGGGGCGGGGGAGCTGTTTTTT	CAWSVKGAGELFF
TRBV25-1	NA	NA	TRBJ2-6	TGTGCCAGCAGAGGGGACTCTGGGGCCAACGTCCTGACTTTC	CASRGDSGANVLTF
TRBV4-3	few	NA	TRBJ2-3	TGCGCCAGCAGCCATCCAGGCGATACGCAGTATTTT	CASSHPGDTQYF
TRBV7-6	NA	NA	TRBJ2-1	TGTGCCAGCAGCAAAAACGCGGGCTATAACAATGAGCAGTTCTTC	CASSKNAGYNNEQFF
TRBV6-4	NA	NA	TRBJ2-1	TGTGCCAGCAGTATACAGGCCTCCTACAATGAGCAGTTCTTC	CASSIQASYNEQFF